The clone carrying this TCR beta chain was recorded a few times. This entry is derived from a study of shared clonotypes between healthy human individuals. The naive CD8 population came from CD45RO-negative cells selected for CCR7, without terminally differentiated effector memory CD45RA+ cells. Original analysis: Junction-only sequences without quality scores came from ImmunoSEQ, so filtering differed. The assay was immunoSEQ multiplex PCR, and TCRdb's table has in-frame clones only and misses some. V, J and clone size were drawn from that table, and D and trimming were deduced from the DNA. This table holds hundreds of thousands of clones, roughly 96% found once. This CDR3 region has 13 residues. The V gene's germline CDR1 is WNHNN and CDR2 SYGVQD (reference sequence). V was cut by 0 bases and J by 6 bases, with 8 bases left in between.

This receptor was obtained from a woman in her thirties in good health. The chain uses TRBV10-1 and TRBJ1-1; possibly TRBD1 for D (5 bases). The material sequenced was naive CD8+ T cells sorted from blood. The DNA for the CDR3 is TGCGCCAGCAGTGAGTCGCGAGGGGCTGAAGCTTTCTTT. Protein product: CASSESRGAEAFF.